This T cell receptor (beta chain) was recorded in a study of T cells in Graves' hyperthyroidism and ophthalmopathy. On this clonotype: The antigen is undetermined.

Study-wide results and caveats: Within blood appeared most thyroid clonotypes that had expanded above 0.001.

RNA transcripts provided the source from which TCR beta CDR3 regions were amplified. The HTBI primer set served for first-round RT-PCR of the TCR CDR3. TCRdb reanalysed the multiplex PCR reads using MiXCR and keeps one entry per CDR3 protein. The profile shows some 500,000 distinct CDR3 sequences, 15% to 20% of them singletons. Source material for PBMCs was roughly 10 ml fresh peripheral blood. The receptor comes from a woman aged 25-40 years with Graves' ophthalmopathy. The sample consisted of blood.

The CDR3, as DNA: TGTGCCAGCAGTGGACTAGCGGGAGGTCACTCCTACAATGAGCAGTTCTTC. Its protein is CASSGLAGGHSYNEQFF. The J gene is TRBJ2-1, the V gene TRBV25-1; TRBD2 agrees at 13 bases. V lost 4 bases to trimming and J lost 0 bases; unmatched junction nucleotides: 3. CDR1 and CDR2 from the germline V gene are MGHDK and SYGVNS. There are 17 residues in the CDR3. Using reference TRBV25-1 and TRBJ2-1 for the parts outside the CDR3, the full variable domain is EADIYQTPRYLVIGTGKKITLECSQTMGHDKMYWYQQDPGMELHLIHYSYGVNSTEKGDLSSESTVSRIRTEHFPLTLESARPSHTSQYLCASSGLAGGHSYNEQFFGPGTRLTVL.